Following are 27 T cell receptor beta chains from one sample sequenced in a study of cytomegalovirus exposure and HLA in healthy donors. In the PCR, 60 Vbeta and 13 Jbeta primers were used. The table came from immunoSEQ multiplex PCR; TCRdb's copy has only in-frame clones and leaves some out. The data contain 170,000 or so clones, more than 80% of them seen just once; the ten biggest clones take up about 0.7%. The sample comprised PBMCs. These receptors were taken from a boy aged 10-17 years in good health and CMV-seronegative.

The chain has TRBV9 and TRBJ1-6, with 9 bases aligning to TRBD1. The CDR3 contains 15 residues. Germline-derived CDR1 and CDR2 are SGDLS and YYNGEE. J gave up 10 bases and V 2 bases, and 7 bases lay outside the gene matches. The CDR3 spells CASSVAGTGFSPLHF. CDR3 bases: TGTGCCAGCAGCGTCGCCGGGACAGGGTTCTCACCCCTCCACTTT.

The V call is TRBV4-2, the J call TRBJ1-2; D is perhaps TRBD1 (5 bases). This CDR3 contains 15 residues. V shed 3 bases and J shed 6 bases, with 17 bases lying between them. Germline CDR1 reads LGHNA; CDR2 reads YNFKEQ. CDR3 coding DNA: TGTGCCAGCAGCCAGACGGGACTCCCGGGAGATGGCTACACCTTC. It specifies CASSQTGLPGDGYTF.

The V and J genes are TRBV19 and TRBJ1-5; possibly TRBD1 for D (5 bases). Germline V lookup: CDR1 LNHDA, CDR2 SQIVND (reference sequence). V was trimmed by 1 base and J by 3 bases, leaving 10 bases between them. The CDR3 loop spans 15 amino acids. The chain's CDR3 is CASSIGGGLNQPQHF. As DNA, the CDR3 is TGTGCCAGTAGTATAGGGGGCGGCCTCAATCAGCCCCAGCATTTT.

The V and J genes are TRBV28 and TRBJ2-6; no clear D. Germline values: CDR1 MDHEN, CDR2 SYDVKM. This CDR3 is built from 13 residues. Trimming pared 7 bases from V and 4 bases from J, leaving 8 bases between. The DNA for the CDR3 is TGTGCCAGCATTCAATCCGGGGCCAACGTCCTGACTTTC. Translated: CASIQSGANVLTF. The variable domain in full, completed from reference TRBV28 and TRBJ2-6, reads DVKVTQSSRYLVKRTGEKVFLECVQDMDHENMFWYRQDPGLGLRLIYFSYDVKMKEKGDIPEGYSVSREKKERFSLILESASTNQTSMYLCASIQSGANVLTFGAGSRLTVL.

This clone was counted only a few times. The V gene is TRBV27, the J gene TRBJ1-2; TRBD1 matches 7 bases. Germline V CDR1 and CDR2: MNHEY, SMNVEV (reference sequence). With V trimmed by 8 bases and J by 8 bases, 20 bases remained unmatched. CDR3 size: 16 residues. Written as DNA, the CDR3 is TGTGCCAGCGCGTTCCTATTACCGACAGGGACGATCGGCTACACCTTC. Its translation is CASAFLLPTGTIGYTF.

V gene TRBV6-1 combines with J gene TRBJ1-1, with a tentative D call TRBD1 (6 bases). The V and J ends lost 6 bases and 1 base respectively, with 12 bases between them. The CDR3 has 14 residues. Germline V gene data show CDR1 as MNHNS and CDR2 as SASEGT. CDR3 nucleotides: TGTGCCAGCAGAGTAGGGGGACCGAACACTGAAGCTTTCTTT. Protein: CASRVGGPNTEAFF.

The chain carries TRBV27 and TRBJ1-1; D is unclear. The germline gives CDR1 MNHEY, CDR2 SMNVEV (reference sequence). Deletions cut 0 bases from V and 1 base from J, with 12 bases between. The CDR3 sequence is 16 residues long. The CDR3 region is CASSLSVTRGNTEAFF. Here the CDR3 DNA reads TGTGCCAGCAGTTTATCAGTAACCCGAGGGAACACTGAAGCTTTCTTT.

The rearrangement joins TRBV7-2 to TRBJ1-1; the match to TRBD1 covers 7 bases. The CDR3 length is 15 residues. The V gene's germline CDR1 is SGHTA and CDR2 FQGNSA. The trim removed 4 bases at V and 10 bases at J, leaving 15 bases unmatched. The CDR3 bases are TGTGCCAGCAGCTCCCGGGGGACAGCGGTGCGTAGAGCTTTCTTT. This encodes CASSSRGTAVRRAFF.

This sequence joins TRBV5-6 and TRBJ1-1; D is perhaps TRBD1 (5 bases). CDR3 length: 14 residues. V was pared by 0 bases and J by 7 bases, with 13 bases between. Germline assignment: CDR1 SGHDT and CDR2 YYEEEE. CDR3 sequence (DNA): TGTGCCAGCAGCTTGGTGATAGGGGAAGGTGAAGCTTTCTTT. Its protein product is CASSLVIGEGEAFF.

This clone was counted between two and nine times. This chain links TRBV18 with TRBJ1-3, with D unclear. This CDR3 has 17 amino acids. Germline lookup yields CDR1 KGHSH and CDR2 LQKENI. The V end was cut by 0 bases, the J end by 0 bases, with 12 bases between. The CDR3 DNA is TGTGCCAGCTCACCACCGAGTTTGAGGGCCTCTGGAAACACCATATATTTT. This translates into CASSPPSLRASGNTIYF.

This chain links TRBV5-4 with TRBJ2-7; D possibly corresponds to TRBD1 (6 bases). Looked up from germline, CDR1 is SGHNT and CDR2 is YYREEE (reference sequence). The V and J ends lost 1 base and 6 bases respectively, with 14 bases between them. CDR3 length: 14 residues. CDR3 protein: CASSLPGEQAEQYF. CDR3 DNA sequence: TGTGCCAGCAGCTTGCCAGGGGAGCAGGCCGAGCAGTACTTC.

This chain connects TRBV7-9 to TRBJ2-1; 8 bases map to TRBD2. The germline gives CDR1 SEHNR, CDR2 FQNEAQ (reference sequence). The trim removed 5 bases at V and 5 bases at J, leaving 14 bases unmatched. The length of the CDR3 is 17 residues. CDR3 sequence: CASSRLVGAGEDNEQFF. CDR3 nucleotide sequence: TGTGCCAGCAGCCGCCTGGTAGGAGCGGGAGAGGACAATGAGCAGTTCTTC.

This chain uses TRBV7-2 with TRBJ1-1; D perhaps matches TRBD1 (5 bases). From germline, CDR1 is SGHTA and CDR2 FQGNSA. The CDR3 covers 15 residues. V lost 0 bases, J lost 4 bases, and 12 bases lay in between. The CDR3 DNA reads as TGTGCCAGCAGCTTAGCCGTGAGCAGGGTCACTGAAGCTTTCTTT. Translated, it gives CASSLAVSRVTEAFF.

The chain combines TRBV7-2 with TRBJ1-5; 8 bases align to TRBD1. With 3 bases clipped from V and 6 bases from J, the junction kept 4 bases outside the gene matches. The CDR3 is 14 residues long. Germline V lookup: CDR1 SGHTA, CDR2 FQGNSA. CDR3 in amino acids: CASSLTGATQPQHF. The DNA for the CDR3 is TGTGCCAGCAGCTTGACAGGGGCAACTCAGCCCCAGCATTTT.

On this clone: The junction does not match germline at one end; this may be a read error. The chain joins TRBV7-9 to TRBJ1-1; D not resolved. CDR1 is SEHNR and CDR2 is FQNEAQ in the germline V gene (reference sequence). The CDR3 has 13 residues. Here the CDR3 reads CSSSLDRGSEAFF. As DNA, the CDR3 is TGTTCCAGCAGCTTAGACCGGGGATCTGAAGCTTTCTTT.

The CDR3 spells CASSVRDRDYGYTF. The DNA of the CDR3 is TGTGCCAGCAGCGTGAGGGACAGAGACTATGGCTACACCTTC. The chain employs TRBV9 and TRBJ1-2, with 7 positions matching TRBD1. The germline CDR1 and CDR2 sequences are SGDLS and YYNGEE. The CDR3 length is 14 residues. The ends lost 2 bases at V and 3 bases at J; junction bases unmatched: 4.

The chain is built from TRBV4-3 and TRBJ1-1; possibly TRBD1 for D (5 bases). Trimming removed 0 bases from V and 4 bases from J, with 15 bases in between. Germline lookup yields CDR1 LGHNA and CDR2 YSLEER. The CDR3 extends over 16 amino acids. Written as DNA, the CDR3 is TGCGCCAGCAGCCAAGAAGTCTGGGCCAGGGCCACTGAAGCTTTCTTT. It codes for CASSQEVWARATEAFF.

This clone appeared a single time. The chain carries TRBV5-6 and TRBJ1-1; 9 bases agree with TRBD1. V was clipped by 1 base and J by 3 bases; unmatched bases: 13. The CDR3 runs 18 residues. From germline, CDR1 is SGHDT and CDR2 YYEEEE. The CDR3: CASSLTGRLGQGHTEAFF. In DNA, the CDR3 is TGTGCCAGCAGCTTGACAGGTCGATTAGGACAGGGGCACACTGAAGCTTTCTTT.

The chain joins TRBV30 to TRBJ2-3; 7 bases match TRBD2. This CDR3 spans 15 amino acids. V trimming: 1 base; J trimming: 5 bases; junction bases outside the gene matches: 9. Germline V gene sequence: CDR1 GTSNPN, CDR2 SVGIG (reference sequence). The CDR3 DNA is TGTGCCTGGAGTGGTCTAGCGGAGGAGGGAGATACGCAGTATTTT. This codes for CAWSGLAEEGDTQYF.

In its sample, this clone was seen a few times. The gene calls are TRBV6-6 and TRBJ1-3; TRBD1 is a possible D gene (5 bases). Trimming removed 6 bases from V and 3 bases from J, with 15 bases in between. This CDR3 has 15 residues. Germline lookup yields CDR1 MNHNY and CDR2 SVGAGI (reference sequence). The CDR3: CASSDRLRGGNTIYF. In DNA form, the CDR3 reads TGTGCCAGCAGCGACAGACTGAGAGGTGGAAACACCATATATTTT.

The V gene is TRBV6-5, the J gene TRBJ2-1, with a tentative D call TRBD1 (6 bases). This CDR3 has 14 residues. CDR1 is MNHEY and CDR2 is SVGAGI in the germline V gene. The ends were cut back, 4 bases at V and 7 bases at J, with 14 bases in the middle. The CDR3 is CASSWTDPRNEQFF. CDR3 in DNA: TGTGCCAGCAGTTGGACAGACCCTAGGAATGAGCAGTTCTTC.

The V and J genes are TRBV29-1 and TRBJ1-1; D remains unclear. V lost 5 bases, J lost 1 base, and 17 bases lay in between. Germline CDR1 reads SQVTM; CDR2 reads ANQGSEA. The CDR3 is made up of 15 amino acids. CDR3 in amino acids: CSVKQRYEGNTEAFF. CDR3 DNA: TGCAGCGTTAAACAGCGATACGAGGGGAACACTGAAGCTTTCTTT. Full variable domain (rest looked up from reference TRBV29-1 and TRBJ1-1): SAVISQKPSRDICQRGTSLTIQCQVDSQVTMMFWYRQQPGQSLTLIATANQGSEATYESGFVIDKFPISRPNLTFSTLTVSNMSPEDSSIYLCSVKQRYEGNTEAFFGQGTRLTVV.

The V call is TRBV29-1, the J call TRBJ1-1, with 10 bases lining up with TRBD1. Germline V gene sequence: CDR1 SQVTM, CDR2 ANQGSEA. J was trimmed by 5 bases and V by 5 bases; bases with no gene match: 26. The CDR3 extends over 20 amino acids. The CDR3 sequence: CSVSLWGITERGTGETEAFF. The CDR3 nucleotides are TGCAGCGTTTCCTTGTGGGGTATTACGGAAAGGGGGACAGGGGAAACTGAAGCTTTCTTT. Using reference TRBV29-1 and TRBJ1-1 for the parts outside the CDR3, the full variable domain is SAVISQKPSRDICQRGTSLTIQCQVDSQVTMMFWYRQQPGQSLTLIATANQGSEATYESGFVIDKFPISRPNLTFSTLTVSNMSPEDSSIYLCSVSLWGITERGTGETEAFFGQGTRLTVV.

This chain's CDR3 is CASSQERLTGPQHF. The CDR3, as DNA: TGCGCCAGCAGCCAAGAAAGATTGACGGGGCCCCAGCATTTT. This sequence joins TRBV4-1 and TRBJ1-5; D is unresolved. CDR1 MGHRA and CDR2 YSYEKL come from the germline V gene. Trimming removed 0 bases from V and 9 bases from J, with 12 bases in between. This CDR3 is 14 amino acids long.

The DNA of the CDR3 is TGTGCTAGTGGTAGGGCCGGGAGAGGAAACACCATATATTTT. It encodes CASGRAGRGNTIYF. This chain joins TRBV12-5 and TRBJ1-3; D gene ambiguous. Germline CDR1 LGHNT, CDR2 FRNRAP. This CDR3 has 14 residues. Between the trimmed V and J ends, which lost 5 bases and 4 bases, there was a span of 12 bases.

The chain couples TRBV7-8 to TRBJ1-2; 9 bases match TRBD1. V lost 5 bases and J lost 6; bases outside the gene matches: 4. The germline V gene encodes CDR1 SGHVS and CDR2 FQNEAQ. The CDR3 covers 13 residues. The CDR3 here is CASSNRDRDGYTF. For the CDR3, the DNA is TGTGCCAGCAGCAACCGGGACAGGGATGGCTACACCTTC. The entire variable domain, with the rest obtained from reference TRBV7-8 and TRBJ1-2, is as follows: GAGVSQSPRYKVAKRGQDVALRCDPISGHVSLFWYQQALGQGPEFLTYFQNEAQLDKSGLPSDRFFAERPEGSVSTLKIQRTQQEDSAVYLCASSNRDRDGYTFGSGTRLTVV.

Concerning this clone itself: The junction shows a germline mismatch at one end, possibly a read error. The CDR3 region is CASSLGEAWENEQFF. The CDR3 bases are TGTGCCAGTAGCTTAGGAGAGGCGTGGGAGAATGAGCAGTTCTTC. V usage is TRBV5-4 and J usage is TRBJ2-1, with D perhaps TRBD2 (5 bases). Per the germline V gene, CDR1 is SGHNT and CDR2 is YYREEE (reference sequence). There are 15 residues in the CDR3. The full variable domain, its missing parts supplied by reference TRBV5-4 and TRBJ2-1, is ETGVTQSPTHLIKTRGQQVTLRCSSQSGHNTVSWYQQALGQGPQFIFQYYREEENGRGNFPPRFSGLQFPNYSSELNVNALELDDSALYLCASSLGEAWENEQFFGPGTRLTVL.